A selection of T cell receptor beta chains follows, all from one sample in a study of human T cells and chemical hapten exposure. Each CDR3 protein gets one entry after TCRdb re-called the RACE reads with MiXCR. Of approximately 59,000 distinct CDR3 sequences in the sample, approximately 6.5% were seen once. Sequencing was performed on whole blood. These receptors all come from a female donor in good health. Some clones in this sample may be carry-over from other donors' samples. Each CDR3 is given with its conserved first and last residue. A D gene is named only where the DNA matches it firmly. Clone size, where shown, is once, few, many, or a class for clones that have expanded.

d_gene | j_gene | v_gene | abundance | CDR3aa | CDR3nt
- | TRBJ2-3 | TRBV5-1 | many | CASSIDGANTDTQYF | TGCGCCAGCAGCATTGACGGGGCGAACACAGATACGCAGTATTTT
TRBD2 | TRBJ2-1 | TRBV5-1 | many | CASSLGTSGRRDEQFF | TGCGCCAGCAGCCTAGGGACTAGCGGGAGGAGGGATGAGCAGTTCTTC
- | TRBJ2-3 | TRBV25-1 | - | CASSGPLSDTQYF | TGTGCCAGCAGTGGACCCCTTTCGGATACGCAGTATTTT
TRBD1 | TRBJ1-5 | TRBV5-6 | many | CASSSQGSGQPQHF | TGTGCCAGCAGCTCACAGGGGAGCGGTCAGCCCCAGCATTTT
TRBD1 | TRBJ2-7 | TRBV10-3 | many | CAISEQGAYEQYF | TGTGCCATCAGTGAGCAGGGGGCCTACGAGCAGTACTTC
- | TRBJ2-4 | TRBV7-9 | few | CASSGSAVAKNIQYF | TGTGCCAGCAGCGGAAGTGCGGTAGCCAAAAACATTCAGTACTTC
TRBD1 | TRBJ1-2 | TRBV2 | many | CASSDSGGHDFQDGYTF | TGTGCCAGCAGTGATTCAGGGGGCCATGATTTTCAAGATGGCTACACCTTC
- | TRBJ1-1 | TRBV28 | many | CASSFAGGGNTEAFF | TGTGCCAGCAGTTTCGCGGGGGGGGGAAACACTGAAGCTTTCTTT
TRBD1 | TRBJ1-6 | TRBV27 | many | CASRLQGGTNSPLHF | TGTGCCAGCAGGTTACAGGGGGGAACAAATTCACCCCTCCACTTT
TRBD1 | TRBJ2-2 | TRBV18 | many | CASSPRQGSNTGELFF | TGTGCCAGCTCACCACGACAGGGGTCCAACACCGGGGAGCTGTTTTTT
TRBD1 | TRBJ2-3 | TRBV29-1 | many | CSVEGGTASTDTQYF | TGCAGCGTTGAAGGGGGGACAGCCTCCACAGATACGCAGTATTTT
TRBD2 | TRBJ2-3 | TRBV28 | - | CASSSPTSGIADTQYF | TGTGCCAGCAGTTCTCCGACTAGCGGGATCGCAGATACGCAGTATTTT
TRBD2 | TRBJ2-1 | TRBV29-1 | many | CSVASGPPYNEQFF | TGCAGCGTTGCTAGCGGCCCACCCTACAATGAGCAGTTCTTC
TRBD1 | TRBJ2-7 | TRBV18 | many | CASSPRDSGEQYF | TGTGCCAGCTCGCCCAGGGACAGCGGAGAGCAGTACTTC
- | TRBJ2-7 | TRBV6-2/TRBV6-3 | many | CASSYSSSGEQYF | TGTGCCAGCAGTTACTCGTCCAGCGGCGAGCAGTACTTC
- | TRBJ2-4 | TRBV11-2 | - | CASSLAPRGPAINIQYF | TGTGCCAGCAGCTTAGCCCCCCGGGGGCCCGCGATAAACATTCAGTACTTC
- | TRBJ2-7 | TRBV12-3/TRBV12-4 | many | CASSFGPTYEQYF | TGTGCCAGCAGTTTTGGACCCACCTACGAGCAGTACTTC
- | TRBJ2-3 | TRBV7-3 | many | CASSLRGSFTDTQYF | TGTGCCAGCAGCTTAAGGGGGTCTTTCACAGATACGCAGTATTTT
- | TRBJ2-7 | TRBV12-3/TRBV12-4 | - | CASSPGPSYEQYF | TGTGCCAGCAGTCCGGGCCCCTCCTACGAGCAGTACTTC
- | TRBJ2-3 | TRBV7-2 | many | CASSLSSLTDTQYF | TGTGCCAGCAGCTTGTCCAGTCTGACAGATACGCAGTATTTT
- | TRBJ1-5 | TRBV21-1 | many | CASTRTGTNQPQHF | TGTGCCAGCACCCGGACTGGTACCAATCAGCCCCAGCATTTT